The clone carrying this TCR beta chain came up many times. What it binds is not known. The investigators amplified TCR beta CDR3 regions from RNA transcripts. First-round RT-PCR with HTBI primers amplified the TCR CDR3 region. MiXCR was run by TCRdb on the multiplex PCR reads, yielding one entry per CDR3 protein. The sample carries around 620,000 distinct CDR3 sequences, around 15% recorded once. The CDR3 is 15 residues long. The germline gives CDR1 MNHEY, CDR2 SVGEGT. V lost 8 bases to trimming and J lost 4 bases, with 18 bases between them. The data were taken from a study of T cells in Graves' hyperthyroidism and ophthalmopathy. Whole-study results and caveats: By a 13 V-J model, ophthalmopathy was set apart from stable hyperthyroidism.

Uncontrolled infection, other autoimmune disease, pregnancy or lactation led to exclusion. Clinical symptoms, serum thyroxine and TRAb, thyroid ultrasound and orbital computed tomography were used for the diagnoses. Source material for PBMCs was 9 to 10 ml fresh peripheral blood. V and J are TRBV6-2 or TRBV6-3 and TRBJ2-1; D possibly corresponds to TRBD2 (5 bases). Sequenced input: blood. This receptor was identified in a woman aged 30 to 39 with Graves' hyperthyroidism. In DNA, the CDR3 is TGTGCCAGCGGGAGAGCAAGAACTAGATACAATGAGCAGTTCTTC. Its protein is CASGRARTRYNEQFF.